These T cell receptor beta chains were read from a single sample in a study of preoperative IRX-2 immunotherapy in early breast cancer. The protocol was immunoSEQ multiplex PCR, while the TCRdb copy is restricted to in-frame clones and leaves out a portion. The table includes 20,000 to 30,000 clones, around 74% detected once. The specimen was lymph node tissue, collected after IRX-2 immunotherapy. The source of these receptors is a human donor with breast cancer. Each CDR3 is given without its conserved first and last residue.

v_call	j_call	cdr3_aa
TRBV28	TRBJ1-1	ASTDSLNTEAF
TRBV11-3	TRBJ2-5	ASSLAGGRETQY
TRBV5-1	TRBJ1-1	ASSLTTGTGVNTEAF
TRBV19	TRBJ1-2	ASSERPAGGYT
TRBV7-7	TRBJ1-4	ASSPEATNEKLF
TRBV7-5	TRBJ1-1	ASSFMGRGENTEAF
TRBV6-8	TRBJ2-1	AGGWDRSEQF
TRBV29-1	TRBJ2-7	SVKGGPYSYEQY
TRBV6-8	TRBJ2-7	ASSYSGQGYEQY
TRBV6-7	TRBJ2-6	ASSDRAAGANVLT
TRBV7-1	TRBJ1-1	ASSFVSDTEAF
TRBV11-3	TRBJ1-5	ASSFSGSGGNQPQH
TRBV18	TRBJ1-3	ASSPFAGNTIY
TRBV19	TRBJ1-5	ASQDRDHQPQH
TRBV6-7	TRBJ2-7	ASSYPTSGNPYEQY
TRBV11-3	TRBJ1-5	ASSPGTGPNQPQH
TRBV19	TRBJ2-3	ASSPGTSGRGITDTQY
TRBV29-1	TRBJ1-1	SVTQGLNTEAF
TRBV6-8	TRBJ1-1	ASSYSKGGGITEAF
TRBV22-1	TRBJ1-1	ASSRQGGTEAF
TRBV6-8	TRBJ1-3	ASSKRDSSGNTIY
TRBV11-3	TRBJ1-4	ASSSSGQRNEKLF
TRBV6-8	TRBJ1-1	ASTERTGGGGTEAF
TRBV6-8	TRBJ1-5	ASKAPGAINQPQH
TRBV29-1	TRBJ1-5	SVEVGQGANQPQH
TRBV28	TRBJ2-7	ASSRNSGTAYSYEQY
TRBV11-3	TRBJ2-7	ASSPDKIIYEQY
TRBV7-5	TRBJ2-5	ASSLVRASYYKKQETQY
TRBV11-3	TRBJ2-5	ASSAVGFQETQY
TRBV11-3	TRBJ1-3	ASSLQGQGGNTIY
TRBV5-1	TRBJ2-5	ASSFQFSGAETQY
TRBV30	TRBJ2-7	AWRTLWRGVTKQY
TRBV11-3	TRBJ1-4	ASSPTGFGEKLF
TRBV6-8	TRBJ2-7	ASSYLLNIRGTRVYEQY
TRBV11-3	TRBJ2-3	ASSRSSSGSGADTQY
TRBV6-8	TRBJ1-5	ASSYSIGVSAYSNQPQH
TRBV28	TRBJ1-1	ASSTPWRNTEAF
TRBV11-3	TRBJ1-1	ASSPRAYGTEAF
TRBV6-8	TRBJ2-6	ASSFSQGGTGANVLT
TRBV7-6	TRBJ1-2	ASSQALDRVLGGYT
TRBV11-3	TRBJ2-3	ASSLLWSGITLTDTQY
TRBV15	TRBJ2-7	ATSRRRGPYEQY
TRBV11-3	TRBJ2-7	ASSLRQGRYEQY
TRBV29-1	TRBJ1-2	SVARGLYGYT
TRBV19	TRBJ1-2	ASSGPTSNYGYT